Listed below are T cell receptor beta chains from one sample, sequenced in a study of T cell repertoires in cytomegalovirus infection. One entry per CDR3 protein, called by TCRdb with MiXCR from the reads. Here the sample spans about 500,000 distinct CDR3 sequences, 33% being singletons. What these receptors recognize is not known. Sequenced material: cultured PBMCs, taken from culture after CMV antigen stimulation. The source of these receptors is a human donor in good health (CMV status not recorded). Some clones in this sample may be carry-over from other donors' samples. Both conserved end residues are part of each CDR3. Each record gives: V gene, J gene, CDR3 protein.

>TRBV6-5|TRBJ1-1
CASSYSGRNTEAFF
>TRBV5-1|TRBJ2-3
CASSTFISGRPNTQYF
>TRBV7-2|TRBJ1-2
CASSSDRGGGYTF
>TRBV7-2|TRBJ2-3
CASSLAPYRGRSTDTQYF
>TRBV6-1|TRBJ2-1
CASRPFGGQGAADSRYNEQFF
>TRBV19|TRBJ2-7
CASSLNPGTGSEQYF
>TRBV7-2|TRBJ2-5
CASSWTRSQETQYF
>TRBV2|TRBJ1-2
CASSWLGQGNYGYTF
>TRBV9|TRBJ2-1
CASSQRSAGGPDEQFF
>TRBV18|TRBJ1-2
CASSPPGRMDYGYTF
>TRBV20-1|TRBJ2-1
CSGSGNYNEQFF
>TRBV12-5|TRBJ2-4
CASKNIQYF
>TRBV7-6|TRBJ2-7
CASSAGQGAIYEQYF
>TRBV19|TRBJ2-3
CASSPGVKDTQYF
>TRBV27|TRBJ2-2
CASSLSGLVTGELFF
>TRBV7-2|TRBJ2-7
CASSFLQGPRSSYEQYF
>TRBV7-9|TRBJ1-1
CASSLHGKNTEAFF
>TRBV7-6|TRBJ1-3
CASSGQGRNTIYF
>TRBV7-8|TRBJ2-3
CASSFGGRASTDTQYF
>TRBV5-6|TRBJ1-1
CASSPLFRRMNTEAFF
>TRBV7-3|TRBJ2-3
CASSSSRDQSGGTRFSF
>TRBV7-3|TRBJ2-1
CASSLIGTSGNNEQFF
>TRBV7-2|TRBJ2-3
CASSLAGLGGTDTQYF
>TRBV6-5|TRBJ2-2
CASRLGGRNTGELFF
>TRBV28|TRBJ2-3
CASSPSEGDWSTDTQYF
>TRBV4-3|TRBJ1-5
CASSQSTGGRQPQHF
>TRBV11-2|TRBJ1-1
CASRPSGTANTEAFF
>TRBV6-1|TRBJ2-1
CASCSPGEGGREQFF
>TRBV6-1|TRBJ2-5
CASTFGGSDGETQYF
>TRBV7-8|TRBJ2-5
CASSSLAGGETQYF
>TRBV6-2/TRBV6-3|TRBJ1-5
CASSSRSVAKPQHF
>TRBV7-2|TRBJ2-3
CASSLDPRGTDTQYF